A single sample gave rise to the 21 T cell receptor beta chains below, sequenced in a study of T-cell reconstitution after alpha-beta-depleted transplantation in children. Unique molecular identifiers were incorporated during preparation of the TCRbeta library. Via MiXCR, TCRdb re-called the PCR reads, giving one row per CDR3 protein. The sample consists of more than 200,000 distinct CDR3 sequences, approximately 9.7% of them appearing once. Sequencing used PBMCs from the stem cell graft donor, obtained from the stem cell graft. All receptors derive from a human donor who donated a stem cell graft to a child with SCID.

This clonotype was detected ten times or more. The CDR3 region is CASSTSFAGGVSDTQYF. In DNA form, the CDR3 reads TGTGCCAGCAGTACCTCTTTCGCGGGGGGAGTGAGTGATACGCAGTATTTT. This chain connects TRBV27 to TRBJ2-3, with 8 nucleotides matching TRBD2. Trimming at V came to 5 bases and at J to 6 bases, leaving 16 bases not matched to a gene. CDR1 is MNHEY, CDR2 SMNVEV, per germline (reference sequence). This CDR3 contains 17 residues.

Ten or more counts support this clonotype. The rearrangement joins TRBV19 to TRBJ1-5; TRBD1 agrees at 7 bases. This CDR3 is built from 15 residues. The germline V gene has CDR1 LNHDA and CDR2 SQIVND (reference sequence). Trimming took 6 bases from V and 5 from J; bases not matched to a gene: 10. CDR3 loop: CASREGARVDQPQHF. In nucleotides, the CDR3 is TGTGCCAGTAGGGAGGGGGCCAGGGTGGATCAGCCCCAGCATTTT.

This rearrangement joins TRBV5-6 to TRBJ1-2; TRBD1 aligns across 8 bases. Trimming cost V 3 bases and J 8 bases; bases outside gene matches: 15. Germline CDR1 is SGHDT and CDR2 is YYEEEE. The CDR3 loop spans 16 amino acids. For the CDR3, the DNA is TGTGCCAGCAGCTACGACAGGGGATTATCCCCTGGAGGCTACACCTTC. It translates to CASSYDRGLSPGGYTF.

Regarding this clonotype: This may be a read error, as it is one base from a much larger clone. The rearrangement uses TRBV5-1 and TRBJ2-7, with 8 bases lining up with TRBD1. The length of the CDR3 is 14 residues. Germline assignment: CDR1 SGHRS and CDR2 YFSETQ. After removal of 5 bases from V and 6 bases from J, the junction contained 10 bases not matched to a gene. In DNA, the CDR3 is TGCGCCAGCAGAAAACCGGGACAGGCCTGCGAGCAGTACTTC. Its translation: CASRKPGQACEQYF.

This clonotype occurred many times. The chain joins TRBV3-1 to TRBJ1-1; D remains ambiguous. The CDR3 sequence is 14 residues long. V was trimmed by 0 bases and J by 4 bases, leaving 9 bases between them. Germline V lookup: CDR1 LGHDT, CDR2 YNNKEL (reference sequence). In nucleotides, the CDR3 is TGTGCCAGCAGCCAAGATGTGCTGGCCACTGAAGCTTTCTTT. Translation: CASSQDVLATEAFF.

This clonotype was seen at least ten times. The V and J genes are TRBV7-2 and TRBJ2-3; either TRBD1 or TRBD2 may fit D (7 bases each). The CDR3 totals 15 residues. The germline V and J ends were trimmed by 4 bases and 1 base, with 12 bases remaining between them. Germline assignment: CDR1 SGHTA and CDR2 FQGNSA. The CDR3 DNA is TGTGCCAGCAGCTCAGGGGGAGGGGGCACAGATACGCAGTATTTT. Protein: CASSSGGGGTDTQYF.

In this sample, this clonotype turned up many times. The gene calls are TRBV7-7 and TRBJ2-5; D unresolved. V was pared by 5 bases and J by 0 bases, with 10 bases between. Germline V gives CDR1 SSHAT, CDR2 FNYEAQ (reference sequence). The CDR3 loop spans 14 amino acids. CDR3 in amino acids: CASSTFADQETQYF. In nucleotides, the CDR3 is TGTGCCAGCAGCACCTTCGCCGACCAAGAGACCCAGTACTTC.

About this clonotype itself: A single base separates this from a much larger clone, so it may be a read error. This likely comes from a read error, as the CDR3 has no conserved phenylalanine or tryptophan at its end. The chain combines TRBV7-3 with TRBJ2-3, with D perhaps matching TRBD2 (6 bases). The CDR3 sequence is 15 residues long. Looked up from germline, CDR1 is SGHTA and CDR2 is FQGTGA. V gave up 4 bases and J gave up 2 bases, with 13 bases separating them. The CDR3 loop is CASSYRSGHTDTQYL. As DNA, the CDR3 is TGTGCCAGCAGCTACCGTAGCGGACACACAGATACGCAGTATCTT.

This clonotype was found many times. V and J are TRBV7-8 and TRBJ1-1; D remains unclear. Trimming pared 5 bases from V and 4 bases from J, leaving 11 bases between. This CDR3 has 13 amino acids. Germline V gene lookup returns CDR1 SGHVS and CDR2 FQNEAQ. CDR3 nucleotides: TGTGCCAGCAGCGGGGAGGTCGGCACTGAAGCTTTCTTT. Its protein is CASSGEVGTEAFF.

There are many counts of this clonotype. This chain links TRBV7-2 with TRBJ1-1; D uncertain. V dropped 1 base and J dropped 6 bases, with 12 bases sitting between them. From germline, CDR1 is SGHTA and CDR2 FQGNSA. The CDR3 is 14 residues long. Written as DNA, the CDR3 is TGTGCCAGCAGCTTAGATCATGCGGCAGCTGAAGCTTTCTTT. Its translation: CASSLDHAAAEAFF.

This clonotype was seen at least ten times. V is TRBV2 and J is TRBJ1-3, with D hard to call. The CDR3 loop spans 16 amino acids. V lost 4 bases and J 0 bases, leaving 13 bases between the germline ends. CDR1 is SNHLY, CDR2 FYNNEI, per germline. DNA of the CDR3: TGTGCCAGCAGTGTTTCCAATCCTAACTCTGGAAACACCATATATTTT. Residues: CASSVSNPNSGNTIYF.

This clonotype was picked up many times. The DNA for the CDR3 is TGTGCCAGCAGCACAGGGTTTATGTACGAGCAGTACTTC. Translating it yields CASSTGFMYEQYF. The chain uses TRBV12-3 or TRBV12-4 and TRBJ2-7, with D possibly matching TRBD1 (6 bases). This CDR3 has 13 amino acids. The V end lost 6 bases, the J end lost 4 bases, and 13 bases lay between the germline ends.

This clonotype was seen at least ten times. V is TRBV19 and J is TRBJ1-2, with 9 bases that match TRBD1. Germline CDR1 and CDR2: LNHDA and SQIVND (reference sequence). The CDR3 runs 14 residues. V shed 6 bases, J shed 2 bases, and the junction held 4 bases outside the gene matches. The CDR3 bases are TGTGCCAGTAGCTATGGGACAGGGAACTATGGCTACACCTTC. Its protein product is CASSYGTGNYGYTF.

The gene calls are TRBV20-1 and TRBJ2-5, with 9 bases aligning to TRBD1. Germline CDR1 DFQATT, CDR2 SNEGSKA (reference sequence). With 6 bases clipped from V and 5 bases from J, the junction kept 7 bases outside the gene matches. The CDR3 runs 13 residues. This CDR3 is CSAVTGGSETQYF. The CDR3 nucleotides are TGCAGTGCGGTGACAGGGGGTAGTGAGACCCAGTACTTC.

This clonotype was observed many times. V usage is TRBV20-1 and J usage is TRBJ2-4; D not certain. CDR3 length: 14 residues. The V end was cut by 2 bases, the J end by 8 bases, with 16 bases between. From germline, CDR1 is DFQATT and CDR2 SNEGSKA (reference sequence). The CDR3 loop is CSARMSAAMDIQYF. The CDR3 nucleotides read TGCAGTGCTAGAATGTCGGCAGCCATGGACATTCAGTACTTC.

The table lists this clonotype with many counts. CDR3 bases: TGCGCCAGCTCCCAGGATTTTAACACTGAAGCTTTCTTT. Translating gives CASSQDFNTEAFF. The chain uses TRBV5-1 and TRBJ1-1; D gene uncertain. V lost 7 bases and J lost 2, with 12 bases in between. Germline V gene sequence: CDR1 SGHRS, CDR2 YFSETQ. The CDR3 runs to 13 residues.

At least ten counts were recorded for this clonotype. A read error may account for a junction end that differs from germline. The CDR3, as DNA: TGTGCCAGCAGTTTCACGACTAGCGGTTACGGGGATTTT. Its translation: CASSFTTSGYGDF. The chain employs TRBV12-3 or TRBV12-4 and TRBJ2-3, with 9 bases lining up with TRBD2. The CDR3 runs 13 residues.

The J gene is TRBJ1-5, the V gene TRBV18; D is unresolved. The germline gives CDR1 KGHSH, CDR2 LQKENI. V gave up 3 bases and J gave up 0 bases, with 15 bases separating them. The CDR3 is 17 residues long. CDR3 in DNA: TGTGCCAGCTCACCCTTTCCACGGCCTGATAGCAATCAGCCCCAGCATTTT. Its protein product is CASSPFPRPDSNQPQHF. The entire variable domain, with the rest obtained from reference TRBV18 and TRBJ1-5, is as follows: NAGVMQNPRHLVRRRGQEARLRCSPMKGHSHVYWYRQLPEEGLKFMVYLQKENIIDESGMPKERFSAEFPKEGPSILRIQQVVRGDSAAYFCASSPFPRPDSNQPQHFGDGTRLSIL.

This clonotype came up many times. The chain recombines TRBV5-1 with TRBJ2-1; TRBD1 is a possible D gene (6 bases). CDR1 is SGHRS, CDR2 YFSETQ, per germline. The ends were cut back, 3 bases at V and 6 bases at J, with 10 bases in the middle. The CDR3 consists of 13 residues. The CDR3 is CASSWGHFNEQFF. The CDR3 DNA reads TGCGCCAGCAGCTGGGGACACTTCAATGAGCAGTTCTTC.

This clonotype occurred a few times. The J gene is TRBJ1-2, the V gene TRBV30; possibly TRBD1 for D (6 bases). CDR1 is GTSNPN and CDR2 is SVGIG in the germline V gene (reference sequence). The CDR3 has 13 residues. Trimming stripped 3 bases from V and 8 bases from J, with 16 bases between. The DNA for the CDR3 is TGTGCCTGGAGATGGACATCCAGGGGAGGCTACACCTTC. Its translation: CAWRWTSRGGYTF.

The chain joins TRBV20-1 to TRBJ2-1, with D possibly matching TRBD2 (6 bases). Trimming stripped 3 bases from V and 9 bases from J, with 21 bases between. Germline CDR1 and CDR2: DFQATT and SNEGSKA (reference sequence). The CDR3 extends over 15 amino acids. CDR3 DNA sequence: TGCAGTGCTAGGAATGGGTGGGGGTCGGGGGTTGAGCAGTTCTTC. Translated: CSARNGWGSGVEQFF.